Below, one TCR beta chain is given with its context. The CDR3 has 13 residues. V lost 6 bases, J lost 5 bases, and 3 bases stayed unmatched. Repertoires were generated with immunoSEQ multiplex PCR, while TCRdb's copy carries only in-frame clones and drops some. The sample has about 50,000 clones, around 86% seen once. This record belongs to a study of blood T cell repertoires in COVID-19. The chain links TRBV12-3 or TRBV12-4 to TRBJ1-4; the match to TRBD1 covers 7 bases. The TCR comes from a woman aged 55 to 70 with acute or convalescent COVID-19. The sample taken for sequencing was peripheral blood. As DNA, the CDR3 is TGTGCCAGCAGAAGACAGGGAAATGAAAAACTGTTTTTT. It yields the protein CASRRQGNEKLFF.